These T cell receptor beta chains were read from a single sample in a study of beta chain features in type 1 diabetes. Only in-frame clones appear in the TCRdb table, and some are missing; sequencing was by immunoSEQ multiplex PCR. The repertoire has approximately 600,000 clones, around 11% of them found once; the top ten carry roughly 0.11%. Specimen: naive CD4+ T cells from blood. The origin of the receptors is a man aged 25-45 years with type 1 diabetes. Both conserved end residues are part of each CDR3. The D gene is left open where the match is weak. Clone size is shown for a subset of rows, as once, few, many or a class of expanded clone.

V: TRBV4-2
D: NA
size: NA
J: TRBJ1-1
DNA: TGTGCCAGCAGCCAAGAATCACAGCAGAACACTGAAGCTTTCTTT
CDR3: CASSQESQQNTEAFF

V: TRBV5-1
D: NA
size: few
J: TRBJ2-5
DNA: TGCGCCAGCAGCTTGGCGGGGGCCGGGGAGACCCAGTACTTC
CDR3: CASSLAGAGETQYF

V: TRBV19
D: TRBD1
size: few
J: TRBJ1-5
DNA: TGTGCCAGTAGTACGACAGGGAATCAGCCCCAGCATTTT
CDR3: CASSTTGNQPQHF

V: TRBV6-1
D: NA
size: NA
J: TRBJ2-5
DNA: TGTGCCAGCAGCCGGAGAGGTGTGGGGGAAGAGACCCAGTACTTC
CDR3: CASSRRGVGEETQYF

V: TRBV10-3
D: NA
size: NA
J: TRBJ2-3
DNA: TGTGCCATCCAACCTAGCTTCCCAGATACGCAGTATTTT
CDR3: CAIQPSFPDTQYF

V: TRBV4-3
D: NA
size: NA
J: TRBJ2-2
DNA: TGCGCCAGCAGCCAAGAGGTTCCGGCAGGCGCGAACACCGGGGAGCTGTTTTTT
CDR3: CASSQEVPAGANTGELFF

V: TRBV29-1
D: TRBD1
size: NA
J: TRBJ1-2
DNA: TGCAGCGTTGGCGACAGGGGTGGAGATGGCTACACCTTC
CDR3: CSVGDRGGDGYTF

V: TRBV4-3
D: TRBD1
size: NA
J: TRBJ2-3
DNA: TGCGCCAGCAGCCAAGAGACAGGGATACGCACAGATACGCAGTATTTT
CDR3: CASSQETGIRTDTQYF

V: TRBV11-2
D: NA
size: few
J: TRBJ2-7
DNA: TGTGCCAGCAGCAGAGACGGGTACGAGCAGTACTTC
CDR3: CASSRDGYEQYF

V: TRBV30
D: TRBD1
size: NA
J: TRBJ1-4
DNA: TGTGCCTGGAGTGTAAAGGGGGCGAGTGAAAAACTGTTTTTT
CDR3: CAWSVKGASEKLFF

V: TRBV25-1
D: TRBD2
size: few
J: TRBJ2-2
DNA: TGTGCCAGCAGAGACCAGGGCGGGGGCGGGGAGCTGTTTTTT
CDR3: CASRDQGGGGELFF

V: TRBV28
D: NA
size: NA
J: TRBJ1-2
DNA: TGTGCCAGCAGTTTATCGACTGGGAATGGCTACACCTTC
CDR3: CASSLSTGNGYTF

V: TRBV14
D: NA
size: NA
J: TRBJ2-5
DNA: TGTGCCAGCAGCCAAGTTTTGGAGACCCAGTACTTC
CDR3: CASSQVLETQYF

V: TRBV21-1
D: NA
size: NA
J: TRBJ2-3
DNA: TGTGCCAGCAGCAAATATCCAGACGGTTATTGGTCAGATACGCAGTATTTT
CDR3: CASSKYPDGYWSDTQYF

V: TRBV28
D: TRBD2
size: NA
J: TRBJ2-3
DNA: TGTGCCAGCAGATCTCCGGGGGGACCCTCAGGGCTTACGCAGTATTTT
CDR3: CASRSPGGPSGLTQYF

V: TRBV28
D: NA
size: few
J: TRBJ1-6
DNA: TGTGCCAGCAGTTCTCCGGGACAAATTAATTCACCCCTCCACTTT
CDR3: CASSSPGQINSPLHF

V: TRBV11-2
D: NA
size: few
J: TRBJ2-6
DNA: TGTGCCAGCAGGATTTCTGGGGCCAACGTCCTGACTTTC
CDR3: CASRISGANVLTF

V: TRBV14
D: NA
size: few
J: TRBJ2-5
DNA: TGTGCCAGCAGCCAGACCGAGACCCAGTACTTC
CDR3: CASSQTETQYF

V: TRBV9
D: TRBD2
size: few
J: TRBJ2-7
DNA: TGTGCCAGCAGCATCGGACTAGCGGGGGACTCCTACGAGCAGTACTTC
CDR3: CASSIGLAGDSYEQYF

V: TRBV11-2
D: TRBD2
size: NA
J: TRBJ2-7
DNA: TGTGCCAGCAGCACTCGCCGGGAGGGCGAGCAGTACTTC
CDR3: CASSTRREGEQYF

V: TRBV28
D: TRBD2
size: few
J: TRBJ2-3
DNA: TGTGCCAGCAGCCCCGCGGGGCGGGGGGGCGGCGATACGCAGTATTTT
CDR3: CASSPAGRGGGDTQYF

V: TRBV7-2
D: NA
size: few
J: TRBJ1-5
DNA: TGTGCCAGCAGCTTACAGGGTGGCCAGCCCCAGCATTTT
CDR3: CASSLQGGQPQHF

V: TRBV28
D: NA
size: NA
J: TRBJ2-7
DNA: TGTGCCAGCGGGACAAACTACGAGCAGTACTTC
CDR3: CASGTNYEQYF

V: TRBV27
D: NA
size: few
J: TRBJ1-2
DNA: TGTGCCAGCAGTTCCCACAGGGTCCCCAGGGGATATGGCTACACCTTC
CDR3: CASSSHRVPRGYGYTF

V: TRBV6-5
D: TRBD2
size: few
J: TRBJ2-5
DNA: TGTGCCAGCAGTTACGTTTTGGCTAGCGGGCAAGAGACCCAGTACTTC
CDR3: CASSYVLASGQETQYF

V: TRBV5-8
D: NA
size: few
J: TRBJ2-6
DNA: TGTGCCAGCAGCCGCCACTCTGGGGCCAACGTCCTGACTTTC
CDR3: CASSRHSGANVLTF

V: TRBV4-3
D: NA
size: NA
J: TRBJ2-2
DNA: TGCGCCAGCAGCCAAGACTGGTACGGGACGAACACCGGGGAGCTGTTTTTT
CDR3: CASSQDWYGTNTGELFF

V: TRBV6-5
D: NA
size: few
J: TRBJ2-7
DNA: TGTGCCAGCAGTTCCCCGGGACGGCTCGACGAGCAGTACTTC
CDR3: CASSSPGRLDEQYF

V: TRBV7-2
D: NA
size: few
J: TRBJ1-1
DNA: TGTGCCAGCAGCCTATCAGGGAGAAGGAACACTGAAGCTTTCTTT
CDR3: CASSLSGRRNTEAFF

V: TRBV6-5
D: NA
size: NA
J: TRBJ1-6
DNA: TGTGCCAGCAGTTACTATGCGGACTCCTATAATTCACCCCTCCACTTT
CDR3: CASSYYADSYNSPLHF

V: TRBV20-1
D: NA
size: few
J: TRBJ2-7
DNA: TGCAGTGCAAGGACGGCTTACGAGCAGTACTTC
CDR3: CSARTAYEQYF

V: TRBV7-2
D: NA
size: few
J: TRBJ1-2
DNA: TGTGCCAGCAGCTCCAGGTCAATTGGGGGTGGCTACACCTTC
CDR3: CASSSRSIGGGYTF

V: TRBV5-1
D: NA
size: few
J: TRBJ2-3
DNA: TGCGCCAGCAGCTTAGCAGGGGACACAGATACGCAGTATTTT
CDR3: CASSLAGDTDTQYF

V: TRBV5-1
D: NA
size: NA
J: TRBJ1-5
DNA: TGCGCCAGCAGCTTGGACAGCAATCAGCCCCAGCATTTT
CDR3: CASSLDSNQPQHF

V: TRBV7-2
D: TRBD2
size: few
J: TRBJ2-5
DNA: TGTGCCAGCAGCTTAGTGGCTAGCGGGGACGTCGGGACCCAGTACTTC
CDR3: CASSLVASGDVGTQYF

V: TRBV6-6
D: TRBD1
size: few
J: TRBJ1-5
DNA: TGTGCCAGCAGTAGGACAGGGGATGCTCAGCCCCAGCATTTT
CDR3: CASSRTGDAQPQHF

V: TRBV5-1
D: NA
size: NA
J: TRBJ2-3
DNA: TGCGCCAGCAGCTTGGTAGCCCGGACTACCTCAGATACGCAGTATTTT
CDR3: CASSLVARTTSDTQYF

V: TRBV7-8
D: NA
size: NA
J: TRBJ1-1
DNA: TGTGCCAGCAGCCAATACAGGGACACTGAAGCTTTCTTT
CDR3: CASSQYRDTEAFF

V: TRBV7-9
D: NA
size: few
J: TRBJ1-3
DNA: TGTGCCAGCAGCTTAGGTTTCGGAAACACCATATATTTT
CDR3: CASSLGFGNTIYF

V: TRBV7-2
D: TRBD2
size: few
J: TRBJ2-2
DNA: TGTGCCAGCAGCTTAGGACAACTAGCGGGGGTCCCCGGGGAGCTGTTTTTT
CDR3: CASSLGQLAGVPGELFF

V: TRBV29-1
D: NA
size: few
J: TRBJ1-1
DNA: TGCAGCGCATCAGGGCTAAGTCGCACTGAAGCTTTCTTT
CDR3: CSASGLSRTEAFF